This T cell receptor (beta chain) is drawn from a study of TIL therapy for anti-PD-1-resistant metastatic lung cancer. The CDR3 has 15 residues. Trimming removed 3 bases from V and 1 base from J, with 10 bases in between. The germline CDR1 and CDR2 sequences are MGHDK and SYGVNS. The immunoSEQ assay was v3. Profiled with immunoSEQ multiplex PCR; TCRdb holds only in-frame clones, not every one. Found here are about 50,000 clones, around 86% of them singletons; the top ten hold 4% to 6%. The time point is: pre-treatment sample, taken before nivolumab and TIL therapy. Stage 4 NSCLC adults joined between late 2017 and January 2020.

Sample: blood, taken at baseline. The V call is TRBV25-1, the J call TRBJ1-3, with D perhaps matching TRBD1 (5 bases). The receptor was derived from a person between 25 and 79 years old with non-small cell lung cancer. CDR3 DNA sequence: TGTGCCAGCAGTGACCTCAGGGAGTCTGGAAACACCATATATTTT. Amino acid sequence: CASSDLRESGNTIYF.